Below are 13 T cell receptor beta chains sequenced from a single sample in a study of T cell responses to AZD1222 COVID-19 vaccine. TCRdb's copy holds only in-frame clones and misses some; the assay was immunoSEQ multiplex PCR. The sample shows 150,000 or so clones, 85% to 90% of them seen only once. The sequences come from peripheral blood, collected on day 0 of MenACWY control vaccination. The receptor source for this set is an adult in good health.

The V and J genes are TRBV12-3 or TRBV12-4 and TRBJ2-7; 9 bases match TRBD1. The CDR3 extends over 12 amino acids. V was pared by 6 bases and J by 5 bases, with 2 bases of the junction left unmatched. The CDR3 DNA sequence: TGTGCCAGCAGCCGGGACAGGGACGAGCAGTACTTC. This encodes CASSRDRDEQYF.

The CDR3 DNA is TGTGCCAGCAGTTACCAGCGGGGGGGCCGATTCGAGCAGTTCTTC. Amino acid sequence: CASSYQRGGRFEQFF. The chain recombines TRBV6-5 with TRBJ2-1, with TRBD2 identical over 10 bases. This CDR3 region has 15 residues. In germline, CDR1 is MNHEY, CDR2 SVGAGI. With V trimmed by 2 bases and J by 10 bases, 8 bases remained unmatched.

This chain uses TRBV28 with TRBJ2-7; 10 nucleotides align to TRBD1. Germline V CDR1 and CDR2: MDHEN, SYDVKM. The CDR3 contains 14 residues. Trimming at V came to 5 bases and at J to 4 bases, leaving 5 bases not matched to a gene. The CDR3 sequence: CASSPGQGGYEQYF. The CDR3 nucleotides read TGTGCCAGCAGTCCCGGACAGGGGGGGTACGAGCAGTACTTC.

CDR3 nucleotides: TGTGCCAGCAGCCCCGACAGGCACACTGAAGCTTTCTTT. Its protein is CASSPDRHTEAFF. V is TRBV7-3 and J is TRBJ1-1, with a tentative D call TRBD1 (6 bases). This CDR3 comprises 13 residues. V lost 5 bases and J 3 bases, leaving 10 bases between the germline ends. From germline, CDR1 is SGHTA and CDR2 FQGTGA. Variable domain in full (rest from reference TRBV7-3 and TRBJ1-1): GAGVSQTPSNKVTEKGKYVELRCDPISGHTALYWYRQSLGQGPEFLIYFQGTGAADDSGLPNDRFFAVRPEGSVSTLKIQRTERGDSAVYLCASSPDRHTEAFFGQGTRLTVV.

In its sample, this clone was seen a few times. The chain links TRBV19 to TRBJ2-5; no reliable D call. Germline CDR1 reads LNHDA; CDR2 reads SQIVND (reference sequence). The length of the CDR3 is 16 residues. The V end was cut by 5 bases, the J end by 5 bases, with 21 bases between. CDR3 nucleotides: TGTGCCAGTAGTCCGACCCACAGTCAGGCACGGGAGACCCAGTACTTC. Amino acids: CASSPTHSQARETQYF. The complete variable domain, with remaining parts taken from reference TRBV19 and TRBJ2-5, reads DGGITQSPKYLFRKEGQNVTLSCEQNLNHDAMYWYRQDPGQGLRLIYYSQIVNDFQKGDIAEGYSVSREKKESFPLTVTSAQKNPTAFYLCASSPTHSQARETQYFGPGTRLLVL.

This chain links TRBV7-6 with TRBJ2-7; 12 bases line up with TRBD2. Germline V gene sequence: CDR1 SGHVS, CDR2 FNYEAQ. Trimming took 5 bases from V and 4 from J; bases not matched to a gene: 12. This CDR3 comprises 17 residues. CDR3 loop: CASSARLAGEDRYEQYF. CDR3 coding DNA: TGTGCCAGCAGCGCCCGACTAGCGGGAGAGGATAGGTACGAGCAGTACTTC.

The V and J genes are TRBV28 and TRBJ2-1; the match to TRBD1 covers 8 bases. J gave up 0 bases and V 6 bases, and 10 bases lay outside the gene matches. This CDR3 is built from 17 residues. CDR1 and CDR2 (germline): MDHEN, SYDVKM. The CDR3 reads CASSRSRGRSSYNEQFF. CDR3 coding DNA: TGTGCCAGCAGCCGCTCCAGGGGGCGTAGCTCCTACAATGAGCAGTTCTTC.

The sample holds one count of this clone. This sequence joins TRBV5-1 and TRBJ1-1, with a tentative D call TRBD1 (5 bases). CDR3 size: 16 residues. The germline V gene encodes CDR1 SGHRS and CDR2 YFSETQ. V was pared by 3 bases and J by 4 bases, with 19 bases between. In DNA, the CDR3 is TGCGCCAGCAGCTCGGGACTTAGGGATGGGAGCACTGAAGCTTTCTTT. Amino acid sequence: CASSSGLRDGSTEAFF.

This chain connects TRBV2 to TRBJ2-2; 9 positions match TRBD2. The V gene end was trimmed by 8 bases and the J gene end by 6 bases; junction bases not matched to a gene: 10. The germline V gene has CDR1 SNHLY and CDR2 FYNNEI. CDR3 length: 15 amino acids. The CDR3 bases are TGTGCCAGCGGAGGAGCGGGGGGATTGGCCGGGGAGCTGTTTTTT. Encoded protein: CASGGAGGLAGELFF. The variable domain in full, completed from reference TRBV2 and TRBJ2-2, reads EPEVTQTPSHQVTQMGQEVILRCVPISNHLYFYWYRQILGQKVEFLVSFYNNEISEKSEIFDDQFSVERPDGSNFTLKIRSTKLEDSAMYFCASGGAGGLAGELFFGEGSRLTVL.

This clone appeared a single time. This chain uses TRBV24-1 with TRBJ1-5; the D gene is possibly TRBD1 (6 bases). The CDR3 loop spans 15 amino acids. CDR1 and CDR2 (germline): KGHDR, SFDVKD. The germline V and J ends were trimmed by 5 bases and 1 base, with 11 bases remaining between them. CDR3 protein: CATSGRTESNQPQHF. The CDR3 DNA follows: TGTGCCACCAGTGGACGGACAGAGAGCAATCAGCCCCAGCATTTT.

This chain links TRBV18 with TRBJ1-2; 8 bases fit TRBD1. V lost 1 base to trimming and J lost 4 bases; unmatched junction nucleotides: 8. This CDR3 region has 16 residues. Germline-derived CDR1 and CDR2 are KGHSH and LQKENI. For the CDR3, the DNA is TGTGCCAGCTCACCACAGACAGGGGTTCGTACCTATGGCTACACCTTC. This encodes CASSPQTGVRTYGYTF.

This clone was observed once. The J gene is TRBJ1-1, the V gene TRBV6-5; D is unresolved. V was pared by 5 bases and J by 1 base, with 5 bases between. This CDR3 has 12 amino acids. Per the germline V gene, CDR1 is MNHEY and CDR2 is SVGAGI. CDR3 coding DNA: TGTGCCAGCAGTCTGACGAACACTGAAGCTTTCTTT. Encoded protein: CASSLTNTEAFF.

The chain couples TRBV3-1 (or the pseudogene TRBV3-2) to TRBJ1-3; D is perhaps TRBD1 (5 bases). Germline-derived CDR1 and CDR2 are LGHDT and YNNKEL (reference sequence). V lost 1 base to trimming and J lost 5 bases, with 12 bases between them. The CDR3 consists of 15 residues. The DNA for the CDR3 is TGTGCCAGCAGCCAAGGGGGGGAGTATAGAAACACCATATATTTT. It specifies CASSQGGEYRNTIYF.